The subject of this entry is one T cell receptor (beta chain). It has no known antigen specificity. No base-level quality is on record; no much larger clone is a single base apart. TCRbeta CDR3 regions were amplified from genomic DNA using the immunoSEQ Assay, a bias-controlled multiplex PCR. Under the source paper's analysis protocol: The number of nucleated cells in each sample was estimated by amplification of reference gene primers within the assay. To quantify the absolute abundance of each unique TCRbeta CDR3 rearrangement, sequence reads were collapsed and filtered. For each sample, productive Simpson clonality was calculated by taking the square root of Simpson's diversity index across productive rearrangements. TCRdb limited this immuneACCESS table to in-frame rearrangements with V and J called. A share of clones is missing; checked studies link under half to unresolved V genes, and the rest is unexplained. V, J and clone size are those of that table, while D and trimming were read from the DNA. Here the sample has fewer than 300,000 clones; more than 85% occur a single time. The ten biggest clones cover just over 2.5% of the sample.

Taken from cysteine to phenylalanine, the CDR3 has 15 residues. The entry retains the CDR3 DNA only, 45 bases that are in frame from base 1. Germline trimming: 4 bases from V, 10 bases from J; junction bases outside gene matches: 12. Sequences MNHEY (CDR1) and SMNVEV (CDR2) are obtained from the germline V gene (reference sequence). This entry is derived from a study of blood T cell repertoires in COVID-19 (dated by TCRdb to 2018 to 2021). Regarding the study in general: Samples covering the acute and convalescent phases of COVID-19 were provided by collaborators in the United States, Italy and Spain. The sample metadata nearly always contained a de-identified subject ID, COVID-19 status, age in years and sex. Subjects who had been exposed to COVID-19, were actively infected with it, or had recovered from it provided the deeply sampled blood TCRbeta repertoires that made up the dataset. The material from the prospective study consisted of cDNA or gDNA derived from T cells, B-cell-depleted T cells, or PBMCs. The samples were drawn from two sources: the first 160 participants of the ongoing ImmuneRACE study, and 1,200 or so subjects contributed by 6 global collaborators. The repertoires were released in a freely available public database meant as a resource for research on the immune response to SARS-CoV-2. Where available, HLA class I and class II types were taken from metadata supplied by the sample provider and were not determined by assay-based typing. Paper-wide results and their limitations: How much clinical and demographic metadata was included differed by source and by participant, and the metadata was provided uncurated.

One collaborating source in Seattle enrolled patients during active infection and followed them longitudinally through the course of disease. The collaborating institutions used their own protocols to collect whole blood in K2EDTA tubes. For TCRbeta analysis, collaborators shipped samples in one of three forms: frozen whole blood, isolated PBMCs, or DNA extracted from either of those sample types. The sequencing sample was made of peripheral blood. This sequence was found in a person in their late teens or twenties with COVID-19, enrolled during active disease. The sequence is built from TRBV27 and TRBJ2-1, with 8 bases in between that match TRBD2. The CDR3 corresponds to CASSSGLAARGEQFF. The sequenced DNA is TGTGCCAGCAGTTCCGGACTAGCTGCGAGGGGGGAGCAGTTCTTC.